The rows below give T cell receptor beta chains drawn from one sample of a study of blood T cell dynamics during melanoma immunotherapy. Clones were read by immunoSEQ multiplex PCR, and TCRdb kept only the in-frame ones, dropping some. The table has some 7,200 clones, around 81% seen once. Source: blood, taken from a patient treated with checkpoint blockade. The receptor source for this set is a human donor with melanoma. The CDR3 runs from the conserved cysteine through the conserved F or W. D genes are given only for firm matches. Not all rows give a size; the values are once, few, many and, for expanded clones, a class.

TRBV29-1,TRBJ2-7,NA,TRBD1,TGCAGCGTTGAAAAAATTACCGGGACAGGGTCCTACGAGCAGTACTTC,CSVEKITGTGSYEQYF
TRBV7-2,TRBJ2-5,once,NA,TGTGCCAGCAGCTTGGGACCAGAAATGGAGACCCAGTACTTC,CASSLGPEMETQYF
TRBV2,TRBJ1-6,NA,NA,TGTGCCAGCAGTGGAGACAGCCCTATTAATTCACCCCTCCACTTT,CASSGDSPINSPLHF
TRBV6-5,TRBJ2-7,NA,TRBD1,TGTGCCAGCAGGTACGGACAGGGCTTCTACGAGCAGTACTTC,CASRYGQGFYEQYF
TRBV30,TRBJ1-6,once,NA,TGTGCCTGGAGTGTTGGGCAGCATTTTTCACCCCTCCACTTT,CAWSVGQHFSPLHF
TRBV2,TRBJ2-6,NA,TRBD1,TGTGCCAGCACCAGGACAGGGCTAGCGGGGGCCAACGTCCTGACTTTC,CASTRTGLAGANVLTF
TRBV6-5,TRBJ2-1,NA,NA,TGTGCCAGCAGTTACTCGAGCGAGGGGGGCAATGAGCAGTTCTTC,CASSYSSEGGNEQFF
TRBV5-5,TRBJ1-1,NA,NA,TGTGCCAGCAGCTTGGAGGGGCCTTCTATGAACACTGAAGCTTTCTTT,CASSLEGPSMNTEAFF
TRBV5-4,TRBJ2-7,NA,TRBD2,TGTGCCAGTATAAGGACTAGCGGGATACTTTGGGGCGCCTACGAGCAGTACTTC,CASIRTSGILWGAYEQYF
TRBV7-8,TRBJ1-1,NA,NA,TGTGCCAGCAGCGCGTTGAACACTGAAGCTTTCTTT,CASSALNTEAFF
TRBV9,TRBJ1-2,NA,TRBD1,TGTGCCAGCAGCTTAGGGCCGGGACAGTGGGAAATCGAGGATGGCTACACCTTC,CASSLGPGQWEIEDGYTF
TRBV9,TRBJ1-2,NA,NA,TGTGCCAGCAGCGTAGACAACACACGCTATGGCTACACCTTC,CASSVDNTRYGYTF
TRBV7-9,TRBJ1-4,NA,NA,TGTGCCAGCAGCCCTTTGGGCACATATAATGAAAAACTGTTTTTT,CASSPLGTYNEKLFF
TRBV4-1,TRBJ1-5,NA,NA,TGCGCCAGCAGCCAATTTTGGGGAGGGCCCCAGCATTTT,CASSQFWGGPQHF
TRBV30,TRBJ2-7,NA,NA,TGTGCCTGGACTTTGGACAGCTCCTACGAGCAGTACTTC,CAWTLDSSYEQYF
TRBV29-1,TRBJ1-1,NA,TRBD1,TGCAGCGCAGACAGGGGTATGAACACTGAAGCTTTCTTT,CSADRGMNTEAFF
TRBV4-2,TRBJ2-7,NA,NA,TGTGCCAGCAGCCAAGAGGGCGTCCAGGAATTGTCCTACGAGCAGTACTTC,CASSQEGVQELSYEQYF
TRBV5-6,TRBJ2-7,NA,NA,TGTGCCAGCAGCACGTCCCCCGGGAGAACCAGCTCCTACGAGCAGTACTTC,CASSTSPGRTSSYEQYF
TRBV18,TRBJ2-5,once,NA,TGTGCCAGCTCACCAGATTCTAGCATTGAAAGGACCCAGTACTTC,CASSPDSSIERTQYF
TRBV4-2,TRBJ2-7,NA,NA,TGTGCCAGCAGCCCGTCGAGGGGCCACTACGAGCAGTACTTC,CASSPSRGHYEQYF
TRBV7-2,TRBJ2-7,NA,NA,TGTGCCAGCAGCTTCGGGGCCCGGAACGAGCAGTACTTC,CASSFGARNEQYF
TRBV5-1,TRBJ2-1,NA,TRBD1,TGCGCCAGCAGCTGGGCCGGGACAGGGCACGGGGTCTACAATGAGCAGTTCTTC,CASSWAGTGHGVYNEQFF
TRBV5-5,TRBJ1-5,NA,NA,TGTGCCAGCAGCCCGTTCCCGGGGAGCAATCAGCCCCAGCATTTT,CASSPFPGSNQPQHF
TRBV11-1,TRBJ2-7,once,TRBD1,TGTGCCAGCAGCTTACCGGGACAGGGGGTTATACCCTACGAGCAGTACTTC,CASSLPGQGVIPYEQYF
TRBV4-3,TRBJ2-7,NA,NA,TGCGCCAGCAGCCAAGGTGGGATGAAGAAGGCCTACATCTACGAGCAGTACTTC,CASSQGGMKKAYIYEQYF
TRBV9,TRBJ1-2,NA,NA,TGTGCCAGCAGCGGGGTCTATGGCTACACCTTC,CASSGVYGYTF
TRBV30,TRBJ1-2,NA,NA,TGTGCCTGGAGTGTGGGGGAGAACTATGGCTACACCTTC,CAWSVGENYGYTF
TRBV28,TRBJ2-2,NA,NA,TGTGCCAGCAGTTCATTATGGACGGGGAACACCGGGGAGCTGTTTTTT,CASSSLWTGNTGELFF
TRBV9,TRBJ2-7,once,NA,TGTGCCAGCAGCTTCACCGGGACCGCCTCCTACGAGCAGTACTTC,CASSFTGTASYEQYF
TRBV6-1,TRBJ2-7,NA,TRBD1,TGTGCCACCGGACAGGGGATCTACGAGCAGTACTTC,CATGQGIYEQYF
TRBV2,TRBJ2-1,NA,TRBD2,TGTGCCAGCAGTCCCGGGACTAGTGCCTACAATGAGCAGTTCTTC,CASSPGTSAYNEQFF
TRBV6-6,TRBJ2-7,NA,NA,TGTGCCAGCAGTCCACAGGGAAACGAGCAGTACTTC,CASSPQGNEQYF
TRBV19,TRBJ1-5,NA,NA,TGTGCCAGTAGTATAAGAAGACAGACCAGCAATCAGCCCCAGCATTTT,CASSIRRQTSNQPQHF
TRBV5-5,TRBJ2-7,NA,NA,TGTGCCAGCAGCAAATGGGACGGTACCTACGAGCAGTACTTC,CASSKWDGTYEQYF
TRBV5-1,TRBJ1-1,NA,NA,TGCGCCAGCAGCGTGGGGGACACTGAAGCTTTCTTT,CASSVGDTEAFF
TRBV11-2,TRBJ1-1,few,NA,TGTGCCAGCAGCTTTAAGACCCAGGCCTCACCCCTAAACACTGAAGCTTTCTTT,CASSFKTQASPLNTEAFF
TRBV5-4,TRBJ1-5,NA,NA,TGTGCCAGCAGCTTGGGGGGAGGCAATCAGCCCCAGCATTTT,CASSLGGGNQPQHF